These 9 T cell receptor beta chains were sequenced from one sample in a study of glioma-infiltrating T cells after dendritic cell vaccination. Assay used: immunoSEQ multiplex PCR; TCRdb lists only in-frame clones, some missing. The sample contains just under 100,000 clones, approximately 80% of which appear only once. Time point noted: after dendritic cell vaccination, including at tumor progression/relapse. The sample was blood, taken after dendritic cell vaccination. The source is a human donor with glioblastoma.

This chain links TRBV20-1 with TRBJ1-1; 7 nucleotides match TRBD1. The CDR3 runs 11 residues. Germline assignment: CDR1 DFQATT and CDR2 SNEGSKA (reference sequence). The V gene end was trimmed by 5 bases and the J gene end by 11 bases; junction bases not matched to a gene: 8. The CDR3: CSARGIQGAFF. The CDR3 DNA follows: TGCAGTGCTCGTGGCATACAGGGGGCTTTCTTT.

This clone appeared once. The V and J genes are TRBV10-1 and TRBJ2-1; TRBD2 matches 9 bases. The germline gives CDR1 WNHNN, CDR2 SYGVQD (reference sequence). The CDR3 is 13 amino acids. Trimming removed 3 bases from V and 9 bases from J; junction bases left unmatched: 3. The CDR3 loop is CASSDLAGAEQFF. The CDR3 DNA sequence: TGCGCCAGCAGTGATTTAGCGGGAGCTGAGCAGTTCTTC.

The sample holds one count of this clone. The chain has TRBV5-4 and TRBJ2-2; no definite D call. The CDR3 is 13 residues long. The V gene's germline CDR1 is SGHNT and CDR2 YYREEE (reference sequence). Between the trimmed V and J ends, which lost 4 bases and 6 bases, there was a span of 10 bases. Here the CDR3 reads CASSPRSPGELFF. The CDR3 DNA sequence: TGTGCCAGCAGCCCCCGTTCCCCCGGGGAGCTGTTTTTT.

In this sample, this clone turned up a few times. CDR3: CASSPTVTSGRSGEQYF. CDR3 sequence (DNA): TGTGCCAGCAGTCCAACAGTGACTAGCGGCAGGTCAGGCGAGCAGTACTTC. The chain is built from TRBV2 and TRBJ2-7; 9 nucleotides line up with TRBD2. Germline CDR1 reads SNHLY; CDR2 reads FYNNEI. V dropped 5 bases and J dropped 6; count of bases not matched to a gene: 17. CDR3 size: 17 residues.

CDR3 DNA sequence: TGTGCCAGCAGACCGGACTACAATCAGCCCCAGCATTTT. It is translated as CASRPDYNQPQHF. V is TRBV6-5 and J is TRBJ1-5, with D uncertain. V shed 6 bases and J shed 3 bases, with 9 bases lying between them. CDR1 and CDR2 (germline): MNHEY, SVGAGI. This CDR3 is 13 amino acids long.

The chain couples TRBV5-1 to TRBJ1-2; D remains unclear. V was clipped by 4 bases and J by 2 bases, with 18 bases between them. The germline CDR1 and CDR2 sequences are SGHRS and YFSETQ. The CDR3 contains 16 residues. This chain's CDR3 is CASSPSPSPTNYGYTF. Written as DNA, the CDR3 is TGCGCCAGCAGCCCAAGTCCGAGTCCTACCAACTATGGCTACACCTTC.

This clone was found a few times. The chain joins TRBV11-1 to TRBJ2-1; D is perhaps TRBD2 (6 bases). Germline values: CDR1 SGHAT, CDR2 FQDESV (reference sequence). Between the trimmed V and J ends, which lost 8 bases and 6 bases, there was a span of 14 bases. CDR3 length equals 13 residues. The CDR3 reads CASSSLAPNEQFF. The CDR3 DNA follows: TGTGCCAGCTCCTCACTAGCTCCCAATGAGCAGTTCTTC.

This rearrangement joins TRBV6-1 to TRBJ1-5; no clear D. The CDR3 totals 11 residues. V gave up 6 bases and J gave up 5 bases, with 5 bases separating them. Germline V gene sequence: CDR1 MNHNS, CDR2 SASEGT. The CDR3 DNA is TGTGCCAGCAGCCGGGATCAGCCCCAGCATTTT. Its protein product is CASSRDQPQHF.

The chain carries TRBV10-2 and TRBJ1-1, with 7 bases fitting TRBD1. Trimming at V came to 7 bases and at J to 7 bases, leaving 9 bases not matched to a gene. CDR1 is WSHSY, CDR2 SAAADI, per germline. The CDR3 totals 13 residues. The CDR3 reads CASINDRVNEAFF. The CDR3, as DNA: TGCGCCAGCATCAACGACAGGGTTAATGAAGCTTTCTTT.